The 5 T cell receptor beta chains below all came from one sample that was sequenced in a study of T cell repertoires in aging, cancer and after chemotherapy. TCR beta rearrangements were amplified from peripheral blood genomic DNA. A mixed TRB-A/B primer pool amplified rearranged TRB by multiplex touch-down PCR. TCRdb re-called the multiplex PCR reads through MiXCR, storing one row per CDR3 protein. This sample has roughly 2,500 distinct CDR3 sequences; 22% occur once, and the top ten carry around 23%. Material for sequencing was blood. The receptors were sampled from a human donor with a blood cancer.

On this clonotype: Given a much more abundant clone one base away, this may be a read error. J is TRBJ1-2 and V is TRBV5-4, with D possibly matching TRBD1 (5 bases). CDR1 SGHNT and CDR2 YYREEE come from the germline V gene (reference sequence). The CDR3 runs 13 residues. This chain's CDR3 is CASSFGGGYGYNF. Written as DNA, the CDR3 is TGTGCCAGCAGCTTCGGGGGAGGCTATGGCTACAACTTC.

This chain links TRBV28 with TRBJ1-3; 7 bases line up with TRBD1. Trimming cost V 5 bases and J 2 bases; bases outside gene matches: 3. Germline V lookup: CDR1 MDHEN, CDR2 SYDVKM. CDR3 length: 14 amino acids. Here the CDR3 reads CASSQGQAGNTIYF. The CDR3 bases are TGTGCCAGCAGTCAAGGACAGGCTGGAAACACCATATATTTT.

By share of the sample, this clonotype is medium-sized. The rearrangement joins TRBV12-3 or TRBV12-4 to TRBJ2-1; 10 bases are a match to TRBD1. V dropped 6 bases and J dropped 8; count of bases not matched to a gene: 13. This CDR3 spans 16 amino acids. DNA of the CDR3: TGTGCCAGCAGGGCAAGCTCGGGACAGGGGTACGATGAGCAGTTCTTC. Protein sequence: CASRASSGQGYDEQFF.

By proportion, this clonotype is medium-sized. The gene calls are TRBV27 and TRBJ1-2, with a tentative D call TRBD1 (5 bases). Germline loops: CDR1 MNHEY, CDR2 SMNVEV (reference sequence). The CDR3 is 13 residues long. V was trimmed by 2 bases and J by 6 bases, leaving 10 bases between them. For the CDR3, the DNA is TGTGCCAGCAGTTTAAGCAGGGATAATGGCTACACCTTC. Protein product: CASSLSRDNGYTF.

In its sample, this clonotype ranks as medium-sized. V and J are TRBV5-4 and TRBJ2-1; weak D call: TRBD2 (6 bases). The germline gives CDR1 SGHNT, CDR2 YYREEE (reference sequence). V shed 0 bases and J shed 6 bases, with 10 bases lying between them. The CDR3 sequence is 14 residues long. The CDR3 nucleotides read TGTGCCAGCAGCTTGGCCGGGAGTTTCAATGAGCAGTTCTTC. It encodes CASSLAGSFNEQFF. Combining the CDR3 with reference TRBV5-4 and TRBJ2-1 gives the whole variable domain ETGVTQSPTHLIKTRGQQVTLRCSSQSGHNTVSWYQQALGQGPQFIFQYYREEENGRGNFPPRFSGLQFPNYSSELNVNALELDDSALYLCASSLAGSFNEQFFGPGTRLTVL.